The rows below give T cell receptor beta chains drawn from one sample of a study of T-cell memory formation after mild COVID-19. MiXCR, applied by TCRdb to the 5' RACE reads, yields one record per CDR3 protein. The sample has approximately 150,000 distinct CDR3 sequences; 10% to 15% are singletons. The sample consisted of PBMCs or a T cell subset sorted from them (not recorded which). The receptors derive from a man aged 18 to 29 who had mild COVID-19 (a few samples of this study predate the infection). Cell type and time point are not known. Each CDR3 is given with its conserved first and last residue. Fields, in order: CDR3 protein, CDR3 DNA, J gene, D gene, V gene, CDR3 length, clone size. The D gene is left open where the match is weak. Not every row has a clone size; where given, it reads once, few, many or a size class.

CDR3aa: CSASKWDQPQHF
CDR3nt: TGCAGTGCTAGCAAGTGGGATCAGCCCCAGCATTTT
j_gene: TRBJ1-5
d_gene: .
v_gene: TRBV20-1
len: 12
abundance: few

CDR3aa: CASSWDYNEQFF
CDR3nt: TGCGCCAGCAGCTGGGACTACAATGAGCAGTTCTTC
j_gene: TRBJ2-1
d_gene: .
v_gene: TRBV5-1
len: 12
abundance: .

CDR3aa: CATGPSGGAGDTQYF
CDR3nt: TGTGCCACCGGCCCCAGCGGGGGGGCCGGAGATACGCAGTATTTT
j_gene: TRBJ2-3
d_gene: TRBD2
v_gene: TRBV10-3
len: 15
abundance: few

CDR3aa: CASSLPGRRTGELFF
CDR3nt: TGTGCCAGCAGCTTACCCGGGCGAAGGACCGGGGAGCTGTTTTTT
j_gene: TRBJ2-2
d_gene: .
v_gene: TRBV5-8
len: 15
abundance: .

CDR3aa: CASSLEGQGYEQYF
CDR3nt: TGCGCCAGCAGCTTGGAGGGACAGGGCTACGAGCAGTACTTC
j_gene: TRBJ2-7
d_gene: TRBD1
v_gene: TRBV5-1
len: 14
abundance: few

CDR3aa: CASSLSGHNGYTF
CDR3nt: TGTGCCAGCAGTTTAAGTGGACACAATGGCTACACCTTC
j_gene: TRBJ1-2
d_gene: .
v_gene: TRBV12-3/TRBV12-4
len: 13
abundance: few

CDR3aa: CASSPGLAGNTGELFF
CDR3nt: TGTGCCAGCAGCCCCGGACTAGCGGGGAACACCGGGGAGCTGTTTTTT
j_gene: TRBJ2-2
d_gene: TRBD2
v_gene: TRBV6-5
len: 16
abundance: few

CDR3aa: CASSHGLAGTDTQYF
CDR3nt: TGTGCCAGCAGTCATGGACTAGCCGGCACAGATACGCAGTATTTT
j_gene: TRBJ2-3
d_gene: TRBD2
v_gene: TRBV6-6
len: 15
abundance: once

CDR3aa: CASRGLTGQETQYF
CDR3nt: TGCGCCAGCAGGGGGCTAACGGGGCAAGAGACCCAGTACTTC
j_gene: TRBJ2-5
d_gene: .
v_gene: TRBV5-1
len: 14
abundance: many

CDR3aa: CASSLAQGANTIYF
CDR3nt: TGTGCCAGCAGCTTAGCGCAGGGGGCAAACACCATATATTTT
j_gene: TRBJ1-3
d_gene: TRBD1
v_gene: TRBV7-2
len: 14
abundance: few

CDR3aa: CASSLWLTLAKNIQYF
CDR3nt: TGTGCCAGCAGTTTGTGGCTTACCTTAGCCAAAAACATTCAGTACTTC
j_gene: TRBJ2-4
d_gene: .
v_gene: TRBV27
len: 16
abundance: .

CDR3aa: CASSAPGLAADEQFF
CDR3nt: TGTGCCAGCAGCGCTCCGGGACTAGCGGCGGATGAGCAGTTCTTC
j_gene: TRBJ2-1
d_gene: TRBD2
v_gene: TRBV7-6
len: 15
abundance: .

CDR3aa: CSARDAGQSYGYTF
CDR3nt: TGCAGTGCTAGAGATGCTGGGCAGTCCTATGGCTACACCTTC
j_gene: TRBJ1-2
d_gene: .
v_gene: TRBV20-1
len: 14
abundance: .

CDR3aa: CASTVGLTNTEAFF
CDR3nt: TGTGCCAGCACTGTCGGGCTGACAAACACTGAAGCTTTCTTT
j_gene: TRBJ1-1
d_gene: .
v_gene: TRBV12-3/TRBV12-4
len: 14
abundance: many

CDR3aa: CASSVGGGNNEQFF
CDR3nt: TGTGCCAGCAGCGTCGGAGGGGGCAACAATGAGCAGTTCTTC
j_gene: TRBJ2-1
d_gene: .
v_gene: TRBV9
len: 14
abundance: .

CDR3aa: CASSLGPANEKLFF
CDR3nt: TGTGCCAGCAGCTTAGGCCCAGCTAATGAAAAACTGTTTTTT
j_gene: TRBJ1-4
d_gene: .
v_gene: TRBV7-9
len: 14
abundance: many

CDR3aa: CASSLVAQSPYNEQFF
CDR3nt: TGCGCCAGCAGCTTGGTAGCCCAATCCCCCTACAATGAGCAGTTCTTC
j_gene: TRBJ2-1
d_gene: .
v_gene: TRBV5-1
len: 16
abundance: few

CDR3aa: CASSPSKAGGSTGELFF
CDR3nt: TGTGCCAGCAGCCCGTCGAAAGCGGGGGGGTCCACCGGGGAGCTGTTTTTT
j_gene: TRBJ2-2
d_gene: TRBD2
v_gene: TRBV7-3
len: 17
abundance: few

CDR3aa: CASSKQENTEAFF
CDR3nt: TGTGCCAGCAGCAAACAGGAAAACACTGAAGCTTTCTTT
j_gene: TRBJ1-1
d_gene: .
v_gene: TRBV27
len: 13
abundance: .

CDR3aa: CASSLNRGGTDTQYF
CDR3nt: TGTGCCAGCAGCTTGAATCGGGGGGGCACAGATACGCAGTATTTT
j_gene: TRBJ2-3
d_gene: TRBD2
v_gene: TRBV7-2
len: 15
abundance: .

CDR3aa: CASSVAGTETTPYTF
CDR3nt: TGTGCCAGCAGCGTTGCCGGGACAGAGACAACCCCCTACACCTTC
j_gene: TRBJ1-2
d_gene: TRBD1
v_gene: TRBV9
len: 15
abundance: few

CDR3aa: CASSISSATGANVLTF
CDR3nt: TGTGCCAGCAGCATATCTAGCGCCACTGGGGCCAACGTCCTGACTTTC
j_gene: TRBJ2-6
d_gene: .
v_gene: TRBV7-2
len: 16
abundance: few

CDR3aa: CAISESAAGGTSDTQYF
CDR3nt: TGTGCCATCAGTGAATCGGCGGCGGGGGGGACATCAGATACGCAGTATTTT
j_gene: TRBJ2-3
d_gene: TRBD2
v_gene: TRBV10-3
len: 17
abundance: few

CDR3aa: CASSHRRGSGSPLHF
CDR3nt: TGCGCCAGCAGCCACAGACGGGGGAGTGGGTCACCCCTCCACTTT
j_gene: TRBJ1-6
d_gene: .
v_gene: TRBV4-1
len: 15
abundance: few

CDR3aa: CASSQDLVPDIRYGYTF
CDR3nt: TGCGCCAGCAGCCAAGATCTAGTACCTGATATCCGCTATGGCTACACCTTC
j_gene: TRBJ1-2
d_gene: .
v_gene: TRBV4-3
len: 17
abundance: few

CDR3aa: CASSFRTGNTIYF
CDR3nt: TGTGCCAGCAGCTTCAGGACTGGAAACACCATATATTTT
j_gene: TRBJ1-3
d_gene: .
v_gene: TRBV9
len: 13
abundance: few

CDR3aa: CASSFPGGNSPLHF
CDR3nt: TGTGCCAGCAGCTTCCCAGGGGGCAATTCACCCCTCCACTTT
j_gene: TRBJ1-6
d_gene: TRBD1
v_gene: TRBV5-5
len: 14
abundance: many

CDR3aa: CASSHDRGGYGYTF
CDR3nt: TGTGCCAGCAGCCACGACAGGGGTGGCTATGGCTACACCTTC
j_gene: TRBJ1-2
d_gene: TRBD1
v_gene: TRBV14
len: 14
abundance: few

CDR3aa: CASSVVGLAGTLYEQYF
CDR3nt: TGTGCCAGCAGCGTGGTGGGACTAGCGGGGACCCTCTACGAGCAGTACTTC
j_gene: TRBJ2-7
d_gene: TRBD2
v_gene: TRBV12-3/TRBV12-4
len: 17
abundance: few

CDR3aa: CASRATGGEQYF
CDR3nt: TGTGCCAGCAGGGCCACAGGGGGCGAGCAGTACTTC
j_gene: TRBJ2-7
d_gene: TRBD1
v_gene: TRBV12-3/TRBV12-4
len: 12
abundance: few

CDR3aa: CASSKVGLGTDTQYF
CDR3nt: TGCGCCAGCAGCAAGGTGGGACTCGGCACAGATACGCAGTATTTT
j_gene: TRBJ2-3
d_gene: .
v_gene: TRBV10-1
len: 15
abundance: .

CDR3aa: CASSRQGAYTEAFF
CDR3nt: TGTGCCAGCAGCCGTCAGGGGGCCTACACTGAAGCTTTCTTT
j_gene: TRBJ1-1
d_gene: TRBD1
v_gene: TRBV7-9
len: 14
abundance: .

CDR3aa: CASSESKELFF
CDR3nt: TGTGCCAGCAGTGAGAGCAAGGAGCTGTTTTTT
j_gene: TRBJ2-2
d_gene: .
v_gene: TRBV2
len: 11
abundance: .

CDR3aa: CASSLSGEPEAFF
CDR3nt: TGTGCCAGCTCCTTGTCAGGGGAACCTGAAGCTTTCTTT
j_gene: TRBJ1-1
d_gene: .
v_gene: TRBV18
len: 13
abundance: .

CDR3aa: CASSVSSGAPTDTQYF
CDR3nt: TGTGCCAGCAGCGTGAGTAGCGGGGCACCCACAGATACGCAGTATTTT
j_gene: TRBJ2-3
d_gene: TRBD2
v_gene: TRBV7-2
len: 16
abundance: few

CDR3aa: CSVGNSENYGYTF
CDR3nt: TGCAGCGTTGGTAACAGCGAAAACTATGGCTACACCTTC
j_gene: TRBJ1-2
d_gene: .
v_gene: TRBV29-1
len: 13
abundance: few

CDR3aa: CAISPGQSETQYF
CDR3nt: TGTGCCATCAGCCCGGGACAGTCAGAGACCCAGTACTTC
j_gene: TRBJ2-5
d_gene: TRBD1
v_gene: TRBV10-3
len: 13
abundance: few

CDR3aa: CSVPPGNTEAFF
CDR3nt: TGCAGTGTCCCCCCCGGGAACACTGAAGCTTTCTTT
j_gene: TRBJ1-1
d_gene: .
v_gene: TRBV20-1
len: 12
abundance: .

CDR3aa: CASRATGGTDTQYF
CDR3nt: TGTGCCAGCAGAGCGACAGGGGGAACAGATACGCAGTATTTT
j_gene: TRBJ2-3
d_gene: TRBD1
v_gene: TRBV12-3/TRBV12-4
len: 14
abundance: .

CDR3aa: CASSPRTGDYNSPLHF
CDR3nt: TGTGCCAGCAGCCCTAGGACAGGGGATTATAATTCACCCCTCCACTTT
j_gene: TRBJ1-6
d_gene: TRBD1
v_gene: TRBV5-5
len: 16
abundance: .

CDR3aa: CASSEDRGFLRNNEKLFF
CDR3nt: TGTGCCAGCAGCGAGGACAGGGGGTTCTTAAGGAATAATGAAAAACTGTTTTTT
j_gene: TRBJ1-4
d_gene: TRBD1
v_gene: TRBV7-2
len: 18
abundance: few

CDR3aa: CASSFGNDEKLFF
CDR3nt: TGCGCCAGCAGCTTCGGTAACGATGAAAAACTGTTTTTT
j_gene: TRBJ1-4
d_gene: .
v_gene: TRBV5-1
len: 13
abundance: .

CDR3aa: CASSLTSGGGEQFF
CDR3nt: TGTGCCAGCAGCTTAACCAGCGGGGGAGGTGAGCAGTTCTTC
j_gene: TRBJ2-1
d_gene: TRBD2
v_gene: TRBV7-3
len: 14
abundance: many

CDR3aa: CASSRQGSGEAFF
CDR3nt: TGTGCCAGCAGTAGACAGGGGAGTGGGGAAGCTTTCTTT
j_gene: TRBJ1-1
d_gene: TRBD1
v_gene: TRBV7-9
len: 13
abundance: few